Sequencing of this T cell receptor (beta chain) was carried out in a study of blood T cell repertoires in COVID-19. Study information: From T cells, B-cell-depleted T cells, or PBMCs came the material, which was cDNA or gDNA.

Original processing notes: Reference gene primer amplification yielded estimated nucleated cell counts. TCRdb's copy holds only in-frame clones and misses some; the assay was immunoSEQ multiplex PCR. D and trimming come from the DNA, and the V and J calls and clone size come from that table. This table holds approximately 290,000 clones, 80% to 85% found once. Followed longitudinally, the Seattle patients had been enrolled during active infection. The CDR3 totals 14 residues. Germline CDR1 and CDR2: SGHRS and YFSETQ. The ends were cut back, 4 bases at V and 5 bases at J, with 15 bases in the middle. Sample: peripheral blood. The chain uses TRBV5-1 and TRBJ2-5, with D perhaps matching TRBD2 (5 bases). The clonotype originates from a person aged 65 to 85 with COVID-19, enrolled during active disease. The CDR3 sequence is CASSPTSLAETQYF. In nucleotides, the CDR3 is TGCGCCAGCAGCCCTACCAGCTTAGCGGAGACCCAGTACTTC.